The rows below give T cell receptor beta chains drawn from one sample of a study of technical replicates of blood from a handful of donors. Profiled with immunoSEQ multiplex PCR; TCRdb holds only in-frame clones, not every one. Seen here are tens of thousands of clones, 97% observed once, and the top ten hold 0.15% to 0.25%. The material sequenced was T cells isolated from PBMCs. These receptors were collected from a human donor in good health. The CDR3 runs from the conserved cysteine through the conserved F or W. D genes are given only for firm matches. Rows give clone size only sometimes, using once, few, many, or a class for an expanded clone.

j_gene,len,abundance,v_gene,d_gene,CDR3nt,CDR3aa
TRBJ1-4,16,-,TRBV7-6,-,TGTGCCAGCAGCCAAACGACAGGCCCGGGCGCTGAAAAACTGTTTTTT,CASSQTTGPGAEKLFF
TRBJ2-5,14,-,TRBV6-5,TRBD1,TGTGCCAGCGGGGGGGGACAGGGGGAAGAGACCCAGTACTTC,CASGGGQGEETQYF
TRBJ1-2,13,few,TRBV7-6,TRBD1,TGTGCCAGCAGCTTTCCAGGGGGCTATGGCTACACCTTC,CASSFPGGYGYTF
TRBJ2-2,14,-,TRBV28,-,TGTGCCAGCACAGGGGCAGCGAACACCGGGGAGCTGTTTTTT,CASTGAANTGELFF
TRBJ2-5,17,-,TRBV7-9,TRBD2,TGTGCCAGCAGCGTCGGGACTAGCGGGAGTTTTCTGGAGACCCAGTACTTC,CASSVGTSGSFLETQYF
TRBJ1-3,15,-,TRBV9,-,TGTGCCAGCAGCGTATCCGGTGAATCTGGAAACACCATATATTTT,CASSVSGESGNTIYF
TRBJ2-1,16,-,TRBV7-8,TRBD1,TGTGCCAGCAGCGAGCGGGACAGGGGGCGCGGGCCTGAGCAGTTCTTC,CASSERDRGRGPEQFF
TRBJ2-7,14,-,TRBV18,-,TGTGCCAGCTCACTCGACAGGTCTTCAAACGAGCAGTACTTC,CASSLDRSSNEQYF
TRBJ2-5,15,-,TRBV11-2,TRBD2,TGTGCCAGCAGCTTAAAGTCTTGGGGGGGAGAGACCCAGTACTTC,CASSLKSWGGETQYF
TRBJ2-5,15,-,TRBV9,-,TGTGCCAGCAGCGGAACAGGACGGGGGAAAGAGACCCAGTACTTC,CASSGTGRGKETQYF
TRBJ1-3,17,-,TRBV28,-,TGTGCCAGCACCCTCGGCGGCAGCCCGAACTCTGGAAACACCATATATTTT,CASTLGGSPNSGNTIYF
TRBJ1-2,14,once,TRBV6-1,-,TGTGCCAGCAGTCCTTTGGGGGCGTTCTATGGCTACACCTTC,CASSPLGAFYGYTF
TRBJ2-7,15,-,TRBV7-9,-,TGTGCCAGCAGCTTTCCACAGATCGAAGGCTACGAGCAGTACTTC,CASSFPQIEGYEQYF
TRBJ2-3,15,-,TRBV11-3,TRBD1,TGTGCCAGCAGCTTCCGGGACAGGACCACAGATACGCAGTATTTT,CASSFRDRTTDTQYF
TRBJ2-2,14,-,TRBV7-3,-,TGTGCCAGCAGCCCCGTACTAGCCGCCGGGGAGCTGTTTTTT,CASSPVLAAGELFF
TRBJ2-1,17,-,TRBV19,TRBD2,TGTGCCAGTACCCTCGGGCTAGCGGGATCGTTGAGGAATGAGCAGTTCTTC,CASTLGLAGSLRNEQFF
TRBJ1-1,13,-,TRBV4-1,TRBD1,TGCGCCAGCAGCCATGTACAGGGGAGAGAAGCTTTCTTT,CASSHVQGREAFF
TRBJ2-7,13,-,TRBV19,-,TGTGCCAGTAGTACGCAGTCGGGATACGAGCAGTACTTC,CASSTQSGYEQYF
TRBJ2-3,17,-,TRBV21-1,-,TGTGCCAGCAGCAAAGCGCTCGCTAGCGGGAACACAGATACGCAGTATTTT,CASSKALASGNTDTQYF
TRBJ1-1,13,-,TRBV5-6,-,TGTGCCAGCAGCTTGGCAGTGAACACTGAAGCTTTCTTT,CASSLAVNTEAFF
TRBJ2-1,14,-,TRBV5-1,TRBD2,TGCGCCAGCAGCTTGGAGGGAGGGCTCAATGAGCAGTTCTTC,CASSLEGGLNEQFF
TRBJ2-7,17,-,TRBV5-4,TRBD2,TGTGTCAGCAGCTTTTCACTAGCGGGGGTAGACTCCTACGAGCAGTACTTC,CVSSFSLAGVDSYEQYF
TRBJ2-2,14,-,TRBV2,-,TGTGCCAGCAGGGACAACGCGAACACCGGGGAGCTGTTTTTT,CASRDNANTGELFF
TRBJ2-7,15,-,TRBV7-9,TRBD2,TGTGCCAGCAGCACTTCTAGCGGGAGTTGGAACGAGCAGTACTTC,CASSTSSGSWNEQYF
TRBJ1-1,13,-,TRBV27,-,TGTGCCAGCAGGTCGCCTCCGGGAGAAAAAGCTTTCTTT,CASRSPPGEKAFF
TRBJ2-2,14,-,TRBV5-5,TRBD2,TGTGCCAGCTTTAGCGGGGCGAACACCGGGGAGCTGTTTTTT,CASFSGANTGELFF
TRBJ2-4,15,-,TRBV2,-,TGTGCCAGCAGTGAGTACCCAGGAGCCAAAAACATTCAGTACTTC,CASSEYPGAKNIQYF
TRBJ2-7,14,once,TRBV11-2,-,TGTGCCAGCAGCTCCGGAGGGCCCGGGAACGAGCAGTACTTC,CASSSGGPGNEQYF
TRBJ2-1,15,-,TRBV6-5,TRBD1,TGTGCCAGCAGTTACAGGCAGGGGGCCTACAATGAGCAGTTCTTC,CASSYRQGAYNEQFF
TRBJ1-4,18,once,TRBV12-5,TRBD1,TGTGCTAGTGGCATGGGTTTGGCAGGGGGCGGAAGGAGAGAAAAACTGTTTTTT,CASGMGLAGGGRREKLFF
TRBJ2-7,13,-,TRBV28,TRBD2,TGTGCCAGCACGCCAGCGGGAGGTGACGAGCAGTACTTC,CASTPAGGDEQYF
TRBJ2-7,15,-,TRBV10-3,TRBD2,TGTGCCATAGGGACTAGCGGGGGGAAGGTTTACGAGCAGTACTTC,CAIGTSGGKVYEQYF
TRBJ1-1,14,-,TRBV11-2,-,TGTGCCAGCAGCTTAGATCGGGTCGGCACTGAAGCTTTCTTT,CASSLDRVGTEAFF
TRBJ2-7,16,-,TRBV7-8,TRBD1,TGTGCCAGCAGCTCCTTACAGGGGGCGAACTTCCACGAGCAGTACTTC,CASSSLQGANFHEQYF
TRBJ1-4,22,-,TRBV9,-,TGTGCCAGCAGCGAGCGGGACCGAGTAGGAATTTTCTCGATCGTGGAGAGTGAAAAACTGTTTTTT,CASSERDRVGIFSIVESEKLFF
TRBJ2-6,18,-,TRBV27,TRBD2,TGTGCCAGCACCGGTGCGGGACTAGCGGGATCTGGGGCCAACGTCCTGACTTTC,CASTGAGLAGSGANVLTF
TRBJ1-2,14,-,TRBV27,TRBD1,TGTGCCAGCAGTCCGTCAAACAGGGGGCATGGCTACACCTTC,CASSPSNRGHGYTF
TRBJ1-2,16,few,TRBV12-5,TRBD1,TGTGCTAGTGGTTTGGTACTTGGGACAGGCGACTATGGCTACACCTTC,CASGLVLGTGDYGYTF
TRBJ1-2,12,-,TRBV7-9,-,TGTGCCAGCAGCTTAGGCAGTAATGGCTACACCTTC,CASSLGSNGYTF